The T cell receptor beta chain under discussion was sequenced for a study of early T cells in non-severe SARS-CoV-2 infection. Study observations and caveats: Missing private and CD4 specificities, VDJdb matching favored anti-spike CD8 responses.

J gave up 4 bases and V 5 bases, and 8 bases lay outside the gene matches. The CDR3 spans 15 residues. Many counts were recorded for this clonotype. Its antigen remains unknown. MiXCR, applied by TCRdb to the 5' RACE reads, yields one record per CDR3 protein. The sample carries some 50,000 distinct CDR3 sequences, approximately 10% recorded once. V and J are TRBV12-3 or TRBV12-4 and TRBJ2-5, with TRBD1 matching 9 bases. Sequencing was performed on whole blood. This clonotype was obtained from an adult who was a healthcare worker with PCR-confirmed SARS-CoV-2 infection or an uninfected control (not recorded which). The chain's CDR3 is CASSRLTGGAETQYF. CDR3 bases: TGTGCCAGCAGTCGATTGACAGGGGGTGCAGAGACCCAGTACTTC.